A single T cell receptor (beta chain) is shown here with its context. Its antigen remains unidentified. A read error may produce the germline difference seen at one junction end. Total RNA and DNA came together from around 20-30 mg of bulk tissue without cell sorting. Surgeons treated the primary liver carcinoma of the patients by surgical resection. The input was 500 ng total RNA; TCR beta cDNA was made from it with a constant-region primer. ARM-PCR was slightly modified, and three nested multiplex PCR rounds with it gave rise to the TCR beta libraries. Investigators reported that the first two PCR rounds, at 10 to 11 cycles each, used TRBV1-TRBV30 forward primers with a C-beta reverse primer. TCRdb fed the multiplex PCR reads into MiXCR, producing one record per CDR3 protein. Altogether some 120,000 distinct CDR3 sequences are present, 55% to 75% being singletons, with the ten largest covering roughly a tenth.

The length of the CDR3 is 16 residues. In germline, CDR1 is SGHDN, CDR2 FVKESK. This sample is drawn from a study of tumor-infiltrating lymphocytes in primary liver carcinoma. Turning to the study itself: Each sample had roughly 3.5 to 7.5 million productive TCRbeta reads regardless of tissue type. Study outcomes and limitations: Tumors had a significantly higher top-250-clone fraction than blood (p = 0.039). A small share of top clones, only about 7.5-24%, was found in all five tumor regions.

The TCR originated in an older woman with primary liver carcinoma and hepatitis B virus infection. Sequenced sample: liver tumor tissue from sampling region 1. Subset indicated: tumor region T1, superior pole. The chain is built from TRBV14 and TRBJ2-1; TRBD2 might be the D (6 bases). As DNA, the CDR3 is TGTGCCAGCAGACAAGTGGGCGGGACTGGCCTTGGTGGGCAGTTCTTC. Translating it yields CASRQVGGTGLGGQFF.